The 8 T cell receptor beta chains given below trace back to one sample, sequenced in a study of cytomegalovirus exposure and HLA in healthy donors. 60 Vbeta and 13 Jbeta primers were used in PCR. Only in-frame clones appear in the TCRdb table, and some are missing; sequencing was by immunoSEQ multiplex PCR. The sample has 150,000 to 200,000 clones; 70% to 80% are singletons. The sample taken for sequencing was PBMCs. These receptors came from a woman aged 25 to 39 in good health and CMV-seropositive.

This chain uses TRBV5-5 with TRBJ1-5; 7 bases map to TRBD1. Trimming at V came to 4 bases and at J to 1 base, leaving 11 bases not matched to a gene. The CDR3 is 17 residues long. Germline V gene data show CDR1 as SGHKS and CDR2 as YYEKEE (reference sequence). The CDR3 nucleotides are TGTGCCAGCAGCCCCACTACAGGGGTTTCAAGCAATCAGCCCCAGCATTTT. This encodes CASSPTTGVSSNQPQHF.

The V call is TRBV11-2, the J call TRBJ2-7; 12 positions match TRBD2. The CDR3 loop spans 18 amino acids. Trimming took 0 bases from V and 0 from J; bases not matched to a gene: 6. CDR1 SGHAT and CDR2 FQNNGV come from the germline V gene. CDR3 amino acids: CASSLEELAGGSSYEQYF. In nucleotides, the CDR3 is TGTGCCAGCAGCTTAGAGGAACTAGCGGGGGGAAGCTCCTACGAGCAGTACTTC.

The rearrangement links TRBV7-2 to TRBJ2-1; TRBD2 is a possible D gene (6 bases). V lost 5 bases and J lost 4, with 18 bases in between. The CDR3 is 16 amino acids. Looked up from germline, CDR1 is SGHTA and CDR2 is FQGNSA. The CDR3 nucleotides read TGTGCCAGCAGCAAAGACTCGGGTGGGACTTACAATGAGCAGTTCTTC. This codes for CASSKDSGGTYNEQFF. The whole variable domain, filled in from reference TRBV7-2 and TRBJ2-1, reads GAGVSQSPSNKVTEKGKDVELRCDPISGHTALYWYRQSLGQGLEFLIYFQGNSAPDKSGLPSDRFSAERTGGSVSTLTIQRTQQEDSAVYLCASSKDSGGTYNEQFFGPGTRLTVL.

The chain recombines TRBV29-1 with TRBJ2-7; TRBD2 might be the D (5 bases). V shed 6 bases and J shed 2 bases, with 11 bases lying between them. This CDR3 has 12 residues. The germline V gene encodes CDR1 SQVTM and CDR2 ANQGSEA. CDR3 sequence: CSVPGSTYEQYF. The CDR3 DNA is TGCAGCGTACCGGGATCAACCTACGAGCAGTACTTC.

The chain is built from TRBV5-1 and TRBJ1-2, with TRBD1 as a possible D gene (6 bases). Per germline, CDR1 SGHRS and CDR2 YFSETQ. V was pared by 4 bases and J by 4 bases, with 11 bases between. This CDR3 contains 13 residues. Written as DNA, the CDR3 is TGCGCCAGCAGCCCCCAGGACAGCTATGGCTACACCTTC. It codes for CASSPQDSYGYTF.

This sequence joins TRBV10-1 and TRBJ1-5; the D gene is possibly TRBD1 (5 bases). This CDR3 region has 13 residues. Trimming pared 4 bases from V and 3 bases from J, leaving 7 bases between. Germline-derived CDR1 and CDR2 are WNHNN and SYGVQD (reference sequence). CDR3 coding DNA: TGCGCCAGCAGTGGACAGATCAATCAGCCCCAGCATTTT. It yields the protein CASSGQINQPQHF.

This sequence joins TRBV9 and TRBJ2-7; 9 bases match TRBD2. CDR1 is SGDLS, CDR2 YYNGEE, per germline. V lost 4 bases and J lost 0; bases outside the gene matches: 5. The length of the CDR3 is 15 residues. The CDR3 region has the DNA TGTGCCAGCAGCCTCGGCGGGGGGGACTCCTACGAGCAGTACTTC. It encodes CASSLGGGDSYEQYF.

There are a few counts of this clone. V is TRBV4-3 and J is TRBJ2-1; 8 nucleotides match TRBD2. The CDR3 has 13 residues. CDR1 LGHNA and CDR2 YSLEER come from the germline V gene. The V gene end was trimmed by 0 bases and the J gene end by 10 bases; junction bases not matched to a gene: 2. CDR3 nucleotide sequence: TGCGCCAGCAGCCAAGAACTAGCGGACGAGCAGTTCTTC. This translates into CASSQELADEQFF.